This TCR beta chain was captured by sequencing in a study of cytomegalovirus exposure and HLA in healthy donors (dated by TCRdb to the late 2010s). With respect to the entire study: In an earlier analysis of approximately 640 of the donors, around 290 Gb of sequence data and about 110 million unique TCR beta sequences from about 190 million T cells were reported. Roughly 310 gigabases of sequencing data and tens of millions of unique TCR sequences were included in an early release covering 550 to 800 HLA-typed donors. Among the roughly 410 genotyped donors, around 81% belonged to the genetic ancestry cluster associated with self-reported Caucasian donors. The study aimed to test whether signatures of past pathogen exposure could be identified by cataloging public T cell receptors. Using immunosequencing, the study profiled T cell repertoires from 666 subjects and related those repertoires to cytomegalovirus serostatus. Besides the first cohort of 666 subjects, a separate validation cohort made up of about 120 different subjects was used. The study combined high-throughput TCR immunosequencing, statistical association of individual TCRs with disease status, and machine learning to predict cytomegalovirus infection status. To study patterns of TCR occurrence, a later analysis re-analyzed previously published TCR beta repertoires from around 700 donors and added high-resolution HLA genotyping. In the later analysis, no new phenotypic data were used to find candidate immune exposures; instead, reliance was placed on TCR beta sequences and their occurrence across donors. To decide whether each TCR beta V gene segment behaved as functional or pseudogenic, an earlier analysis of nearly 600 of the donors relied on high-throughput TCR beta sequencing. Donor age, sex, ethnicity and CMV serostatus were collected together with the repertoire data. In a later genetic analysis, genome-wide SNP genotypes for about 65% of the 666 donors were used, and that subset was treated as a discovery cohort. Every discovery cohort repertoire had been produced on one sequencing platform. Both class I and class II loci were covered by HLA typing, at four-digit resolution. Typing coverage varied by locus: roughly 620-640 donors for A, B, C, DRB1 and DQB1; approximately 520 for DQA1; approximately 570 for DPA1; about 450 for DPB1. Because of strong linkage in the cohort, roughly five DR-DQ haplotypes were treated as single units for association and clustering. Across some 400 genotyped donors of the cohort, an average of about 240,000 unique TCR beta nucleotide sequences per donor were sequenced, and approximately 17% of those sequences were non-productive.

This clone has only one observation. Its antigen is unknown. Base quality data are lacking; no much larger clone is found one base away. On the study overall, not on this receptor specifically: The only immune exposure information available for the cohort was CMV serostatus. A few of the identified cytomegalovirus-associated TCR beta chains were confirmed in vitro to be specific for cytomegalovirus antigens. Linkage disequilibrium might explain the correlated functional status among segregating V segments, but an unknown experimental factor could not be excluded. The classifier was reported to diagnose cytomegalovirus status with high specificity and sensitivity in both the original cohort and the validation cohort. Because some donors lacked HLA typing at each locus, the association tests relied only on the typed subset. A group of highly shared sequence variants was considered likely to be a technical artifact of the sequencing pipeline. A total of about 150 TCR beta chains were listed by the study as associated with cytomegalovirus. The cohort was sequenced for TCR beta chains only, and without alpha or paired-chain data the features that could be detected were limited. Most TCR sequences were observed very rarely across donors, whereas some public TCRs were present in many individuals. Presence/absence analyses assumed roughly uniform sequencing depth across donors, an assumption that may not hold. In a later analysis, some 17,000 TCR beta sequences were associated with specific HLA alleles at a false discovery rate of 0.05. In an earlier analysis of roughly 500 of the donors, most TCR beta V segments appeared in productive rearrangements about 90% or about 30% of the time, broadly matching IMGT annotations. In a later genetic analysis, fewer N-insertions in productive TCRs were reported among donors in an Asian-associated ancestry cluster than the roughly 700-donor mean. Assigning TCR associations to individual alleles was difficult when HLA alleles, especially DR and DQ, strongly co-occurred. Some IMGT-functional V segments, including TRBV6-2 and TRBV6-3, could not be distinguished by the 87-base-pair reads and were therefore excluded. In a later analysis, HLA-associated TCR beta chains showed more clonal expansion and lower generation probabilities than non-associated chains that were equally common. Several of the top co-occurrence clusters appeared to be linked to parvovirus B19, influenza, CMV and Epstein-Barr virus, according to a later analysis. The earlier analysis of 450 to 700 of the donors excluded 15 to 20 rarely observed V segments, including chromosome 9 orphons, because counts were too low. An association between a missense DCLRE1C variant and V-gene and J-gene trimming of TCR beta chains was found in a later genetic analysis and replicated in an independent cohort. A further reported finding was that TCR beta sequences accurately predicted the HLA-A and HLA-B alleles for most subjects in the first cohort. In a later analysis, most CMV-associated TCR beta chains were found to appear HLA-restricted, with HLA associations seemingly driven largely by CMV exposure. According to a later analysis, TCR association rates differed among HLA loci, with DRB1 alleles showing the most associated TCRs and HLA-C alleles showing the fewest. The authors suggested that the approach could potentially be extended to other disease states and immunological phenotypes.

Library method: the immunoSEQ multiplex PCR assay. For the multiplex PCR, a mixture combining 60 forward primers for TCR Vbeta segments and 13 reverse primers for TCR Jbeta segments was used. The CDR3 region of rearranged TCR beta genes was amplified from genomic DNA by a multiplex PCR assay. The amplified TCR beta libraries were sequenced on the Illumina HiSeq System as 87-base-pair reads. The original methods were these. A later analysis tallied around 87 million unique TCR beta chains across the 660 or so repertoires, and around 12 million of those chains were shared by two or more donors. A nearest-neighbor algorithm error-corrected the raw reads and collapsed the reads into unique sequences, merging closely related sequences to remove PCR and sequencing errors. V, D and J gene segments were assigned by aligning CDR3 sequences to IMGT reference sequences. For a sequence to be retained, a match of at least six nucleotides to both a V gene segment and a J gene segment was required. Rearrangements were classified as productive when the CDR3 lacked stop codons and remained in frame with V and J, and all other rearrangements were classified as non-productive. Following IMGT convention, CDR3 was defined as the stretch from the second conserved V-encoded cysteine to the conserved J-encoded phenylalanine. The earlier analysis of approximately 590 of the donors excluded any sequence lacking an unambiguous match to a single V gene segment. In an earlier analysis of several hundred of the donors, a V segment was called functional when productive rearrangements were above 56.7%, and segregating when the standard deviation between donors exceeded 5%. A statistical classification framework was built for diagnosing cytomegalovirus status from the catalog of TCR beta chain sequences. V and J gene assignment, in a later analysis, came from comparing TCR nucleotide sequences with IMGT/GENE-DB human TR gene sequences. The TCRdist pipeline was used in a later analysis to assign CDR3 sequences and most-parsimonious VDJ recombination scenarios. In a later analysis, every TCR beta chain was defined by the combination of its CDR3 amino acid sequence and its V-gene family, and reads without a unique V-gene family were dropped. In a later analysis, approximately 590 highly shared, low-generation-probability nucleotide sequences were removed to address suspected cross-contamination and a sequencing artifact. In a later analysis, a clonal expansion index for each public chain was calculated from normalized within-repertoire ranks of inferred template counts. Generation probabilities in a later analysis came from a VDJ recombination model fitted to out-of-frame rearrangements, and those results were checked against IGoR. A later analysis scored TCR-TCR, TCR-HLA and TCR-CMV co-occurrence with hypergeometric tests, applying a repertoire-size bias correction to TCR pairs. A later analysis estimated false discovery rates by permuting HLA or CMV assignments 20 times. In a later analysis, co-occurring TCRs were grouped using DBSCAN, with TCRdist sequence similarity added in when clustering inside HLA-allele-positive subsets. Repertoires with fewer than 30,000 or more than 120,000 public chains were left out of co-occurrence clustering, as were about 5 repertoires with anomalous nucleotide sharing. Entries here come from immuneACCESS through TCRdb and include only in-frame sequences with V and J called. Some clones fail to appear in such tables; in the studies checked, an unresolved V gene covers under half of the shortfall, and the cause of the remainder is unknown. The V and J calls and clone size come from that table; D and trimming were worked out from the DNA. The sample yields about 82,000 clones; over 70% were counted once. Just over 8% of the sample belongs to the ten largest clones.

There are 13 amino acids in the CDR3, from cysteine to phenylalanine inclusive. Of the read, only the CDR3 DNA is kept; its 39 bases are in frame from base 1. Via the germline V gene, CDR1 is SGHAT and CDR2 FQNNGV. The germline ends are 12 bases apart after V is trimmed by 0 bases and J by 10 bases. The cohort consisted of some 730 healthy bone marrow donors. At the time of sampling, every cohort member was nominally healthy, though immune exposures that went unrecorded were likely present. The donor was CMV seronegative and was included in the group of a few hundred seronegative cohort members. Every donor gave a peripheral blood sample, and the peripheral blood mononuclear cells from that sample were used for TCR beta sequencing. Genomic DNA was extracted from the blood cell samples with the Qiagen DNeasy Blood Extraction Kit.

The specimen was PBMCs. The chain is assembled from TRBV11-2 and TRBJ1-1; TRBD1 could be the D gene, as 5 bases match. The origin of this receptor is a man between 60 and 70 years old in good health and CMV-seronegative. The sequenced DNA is TGTGCCAGCAGCTTAGAGCAGGGCTTGGGAGCTTTCTTT. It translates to CASSLEQGLGAFF.